The rows below give T cell receptor beta chains drawn from one sample of a study of cytomegalovirus exposure and HLA in healthy donors. The table came from immunoSEQ multiplex PCR; TCRdb's copy has only in-frame clones and leaves some out. The repertoire holds approximately 150,000 clones, with around 87% as singletons. Specimen: PBMCs. All receptors come from a man aged 18 to 29 in good health and CMV-seropositive. CDR3s include the opening cysteine and the closing phenylalanine or tryptophan. The D gene is left open where the match is weak. Expanded clones get a size class; other rows say once, few or many, or leave the size out.

clone size: .
J gene: TRBJ2-7
V gene: TRBV19
D gene: TRBD1
CDR3 protein: CASSEQGVSYEQYF
CDR3 DNA: TGTGCCAGTAGTGAACAGGGGGTCTCCTACGAGCAGTACTTC

clone size: .
J gene: TRBJ2-6
V gene: TRBV6-4
D gene: .
CDR3 protein: CASSDSPFSGANVLTF
CDR3 DNA: TGTGCCAGCAGTGACTCCCCGTTCTCTGGGGCCAACGTCCTGACTTTC

clone size: .
J gene: TRBJ2-1
V gene: TRBV5-1
D gene: .
CDR3 protein: CASKALWGGNNEQFF
CDR3 DNA: TGCGCCAGCAAGGCGTTATGGGGAGGCAACAATGAGCAGTTCTTC

clone size: once
J gene: TRBJ2-2
V gene: TRBV10-1
D gene: .
CDR3 protein: CASSGHQVAGELFF
CDR3 DNA: TGCGCCAGCAGTGGACATCAGGTGGCCGGGGAGCTGTTTTTT

clone size: .
J gene: TRBJ2-1
V gene: TRBV30
D gene: .
CDR3 protein: CAQREFSEQFF
CDR3 DNA: TGTGCCCAAAGGGAGTTCTCGGAGCAGTTCTTC

clone size: .
J gene: TRBJ1-1
V gene: TRBV6-5
D gene: .
CDR3 protein: CASSHRENTEAFF
CDR3 DNA: TGTGCCAGCAGTCACCGGGAGAACACTGAAGCTTTCTTT

clone size: .
J gene: TRBJ2-2
V gene: TRBV5-1
D gene: .
CDR3 protein: CASSLDARNTGELFF
CDR3 DNA: TGCGCCAGCAGCTTGGATGCCAGAAACACCGGGGAGCTGTTTTTT

clone size: .
J gene: TRBJ1-2
V gene: TRBV18
D gene: TRBD1
CDR3 protein: CASSPPGTGFNGYTF
CDR3 DNA: TGTGCCAGCTCACCACCGGGGACAGGGTTTAACGGCTACACCTTC

clone size: .
J gene: TRBJ2-5
V gene: TRBV9
D gene: .
CDR3 protein: CASSVVGSQGETQYF
CDR3 DNA: TGTGCCAGCAGCGTAGTTGGGTCCCAGGGGGAGACCCAGTACTTC

clone size: .
J gene: TRBJ2-3
V gene: TRBV14
D gene: TRBD2
CDR3 protein: CASSQARGGKDTQYF
CDR3 DNA: TGTGCCAGCAGCCAAGCCCGGGGGGGAAAAGATACGCAGTATTTT

clone size: .
J gene: TRBJ1-6
V gene: TRBV30
D gene: .
CDR3 protein: CAWGPHSPLHF
CDR3 DNA: TGTGCCTGGGGCCCCCATTCACCCCTCCACTTT

clone size: .
J gene: TRBJ2-7
V gene: TRBV13
D gene: TRBD1
CDR3 protein: CASSPDRGPEQYF
CDR3 DNA: TGTGCCAGCAGCCCCGACAGGGGACCCGAGCAGTACTTC

clone size: .
J gene: TRBJ2-7
V gene: TRBV13
D gene: TRBD1
CDR3 protein: CASSLGQGRIYEQYF
CDR3 DNA: TGTGCCAGCAGCTTGGGACAGGGACGAATATACGAGCAGTACTTC

clone size: .
J gene: TRBJ1-5
V gene: TRBV19
D gene: .
CDR3 protein: CASSISHRVGQPQHF
CDR3 DNA: TGTGCCAGTAGTATCTCCCACAGGGTCGGGCAGCCCCAGCATTTT

clone size: .
J gene: TRBJ2-7
V gene: TRBV28
D gene: .
CDR3 protein: CASSTGNSYEQYF
CDR3 DNA: TGTGCCAGCAGTACAGGCAACTCCTACGAGCAGTACTTC

clone size: few
J gene: TRBJ1-2
V gene: TRBV2
D gene: .
CDR3 protein: CASRGGQGYTF
CDR3 DNA: TGTGCCAGCAGGGGGGGGCAAGGCTACACCTTC

clone size: .
J gene: TRBJ1-1
V gene: TRBV19
D gene: TRBD1
CDR3 protein: CASSYLTGIGTEAFF
CDR3 DNA: TGTGCCAGTAGTTACCTGACAGGGATTGGCACTGAAGCTTTCTTT

clone size: .
J gene: TRBJ1-5
V gene: TRBV6-5
D gene: .
CDR3 protein: CASGSGGPYQPQHF
CDR3 DNA: TGTGCCAGCGGCTCGGGGGGCCCCTATCAGCCCCAGCATTTT